This T cell receptor (beta chain) was sequenced for a study of PD-L1 blockade in urothelial cancer. The CDR3 is made up of 16 amino acids. With V trimmed by 3 bases and J by 4 bases, 9 bases remained unmatched. CDR1 is SGHDT and CDR2 is YYEEEE in the germline V gene. This clone is a singleton in its sample. Metastatic or locally advanced urothelial carcinoma was present in the patients. TCRdb's table, derived via immunoSEQ multiplex PCR, lists solely in-frame clones and lacks some. The sample lists fewer than 50,000 clones, 87% occurring once. This chain connects TRBV5-6 to TRBJ2-1; 8 bases line up with TRBD1. This specimen was PBMCs, taken around atezolizumab (anti-PD-L1) treatment. The receptor was derived from a man aged 55 to 70 with urothelial cancer. CDR3 nucleotide sequence: TGTGCCAGCAGCTCCTCACGGGACAGGTTTTACAATGAGCAGTTCTTC. Residues: CASSSSRDRFYNEQFF.